This TCR beta chain was recovered during a study of blood T cell repertoires in COVID-19. Background on the study: In each case, the material was cDNA or gDNA derived from T cells, B-cell-depleted T cells, or PBMCs.

This clone occurred once. In the authors' workflow: The assay estimated nucleated cells by amplifying reference gene primers. Assay: immunoSEQ multiplex PCR; the TCRdb copy retains only in-frame clones and omits some. V, J and clone size are those of that table, while D and trimming were read from the DNA. Among about 130,000 clones listed, roughly four fifths were seen once. The receptor comes from a woman between 45 and 65 years old with acute or convalescent COVID-19. The sequenced sample was peripheral blood.

CDR3 protein: CASSEQGAEGYTF. DNA of the CDR3: TGTGCCAGCAGTGAGCAGGGGGCTGAGGGCTACACCTTC. The rearrangement links TRBV6-1 to TRBJ1-2; 8 bases map to TRBD1. V lost 3 bases, J lost 8 bases, and 5 bases stayed unmatched. The germline V gene encodes CDR1 MNHNS and CDR2 SASEGT. The CDR3 loop spans 13 amino acids.